One sample yielded the 25 T cell receptor beta chains listed below, sequenced in a study of identical twins (dated by TCRdb to the mid-2010s). The protocol used for the library was 5' RACE. The data were produced on an Illumina HiSeq 2000. TCRdb took the public reads, trimmed them with fastp at Q25, ran MiXCR for clone calling and kept in-frame beta chains. All rows with the same CDR3 protein become a single entry with the most common DNA and genes. Counted in this sample were some 500,000 distinct CDR3 sequences; over 12% of them appeared once. Jointly, the top ten make up about 0.52% of the sample. The same data also went into a second study, on yellow fever vaccine responses in identical twins.

Material: CD4+ T cells sorted from blood. The receptors shown here come from a woman aged 18 to 35 in good health.

This clonotype turned up a few times. The chain combines TRBV29-1 with TRBJ2-2, with 14 bases identical to TRBD2. Germline values: CDR1 SQVTM, CDR2 ANQGSEA. The CDR3 is made up of 16 amino acids. The trim removed 1 base at V and 6 bases at J, leaving 4 bases unmatched. This CDR3 reads CSVEGLAGGPAGELFF. CDR3 nucleotide sequence: TGCAGCGTTGAAGGACTAGCGGGAGGGCCAGCCGGGGAGCTGTTTTTT.

V gene TRBV20-1 combines with J gene TRBJ2-1; tentative D call: TRBD2 (5 bases). Germline loops: CDR1 DFQATT, CDR2 SNEGSKA (reference sequence). The CDR3 extends over 15 amino acids. The CDR3 loop reads CSCRKGRGSYNEQFF. In DNA, the CDR3 is TGCAGCTGTAGGAAGGGTCGGGGCTCCTACAATGAGCAGTTCTTC.

The chain couples TRBV18 to TRBJ2-2; 10 nucleotides match TRBD2. There are 16 residues in the CDR3. V trimming: 7 bases; J trimming: 0 bases; junction bases outside the gene matches: 5. The germline V gene encodes CDR1 KGHSH and CDR2 LQKENI. CDR3 nucleotides: TGTGCCAGCTTACTGGGGACTAGCGCGAACACCGGGGAGCTGTTTTTT. The encoded protein is CASLLGTSANTGELFF.

The chain is built from TRBV3-1 and TRBJ2-1; D is uncertain. Germline values: CDR1 LGHDT, CDR2 YNNKEL (reference sequence). This CDR3 contains 18 residues. V dropped 3 bases and J dropped 0 bases, with 18 bases sitting between them. CDR3 coding DNA: TGTGCCAGCAGCCAGGATACCCGGACGCCTAGCTCCTACAATGAGCAGTTCTTC. Residues: CASSQDTRTPSSYNEQFF.

The chain links TRBV5-5 to TRBJ2-2, with D perhaps TRBD2 (6 bases). CDR3 length: 16 amino acids. V lost 0 bases and J 4 bases, leaving 13 bases between the germline ends. Per germline, CDR1 SGHKS and CDR2 YYEKEE (reference sequence). The CDR3 DNA is TGTGCCAGCAGCTTGGTTGGCGGGGACGCCACCGGGGAGCTGTTTTTT. It translates to CASSLVGGDATGELFF.

This clonotype was seen only a few times. J is TRBJ1-1 and V is TRBV2; a possible D gene is TRBD1 (5 bases). The CDR3 runs to 13 residues. Between the trimmed V and J ends, which lost 4 bases and 0 bases, there was a span of 6 bases. CDR1 SNHLY and CDR2 FYNNEI come from the germline V gene. CDR3 region: CASSGQLNTEAFF. For the CDR3, the DNA is TGTGCCAGCAGTGGACAGCTGAACACTGAAGCTTTCTTT.

This clonotype appeared many times. CDR3 in DNA: TGTGCCAGCAGTGTTAAGCGGGGTAGATACGAGCAGTACTTC. It encodes CASSVKRGRYEQYF. The V gene is TRBV6-1, the J gene TRBJ2-7; 7 nucleotides agree with TRBD2. This CDR3 contains 14 residues. Germline values: CDR1 MNHNS, CDR2 SASEGT. The ends lost 4 bases at V and 4 bases at J; junction bases unmatched: 7.

The genes are TRBV24-1 and TRBJ2-5; either TRBD1 or TRBD2 may fit D (6 bases each). The length of the CDR3 is 15 residues. Germline lookup yields CDR1 KGHDR and CDR2 SFDVKD. V was cut by 4 bases and J by 5 bases, with 16 bases left in between. This chain's CDR3 is CATSDSTGSGETQYF. The CDR3 region has the DNA TGTGCCACCAGTGACTCTACAGGGAGCGGGGAGACCCAGTACTTC.

The rearrangement links TRBV20-1 to TRBJ2-7; 7 nucleotides agree with TRBD1. CDR1 DFQATT and CDR2 SNEGSKA come from the germline V gene (reference sequence). Trimming removed 1 base from V and 1 base from J; junction bases left unmatched: 7. The CDR3 runs 15 residues. Written as DNA, the CDR3 is TGCAGTGCTAGAGTTGCAGGGGGATTGTCCTACGAGCAGTACTTC. Translating it yields CSARVAGGLSYEQYF.

CDR3 DNA sequence: TGTGCCAGCAGCCCAACCACTAGCGGCCAAGAGACCCAGTACTTC. It codes for CASSPTTSGQETQYF. This chain uses TRBV6-2 or TRBV6-3 with TRBJ2-5; 8 bases align to TRBD2. The V segment lost 6 bases and the J segment 1 base; nucleotides outside the gene matches: 7. Germline V gene lookup returns CDR1 MNHEY and CDR2 SVGEGT. This CDR3 contains 15 residues.

This clonotype was detected a few times. This sequence joins TRBV5-1 and TRBJ2-7; TRBD1 agrees at 7 bases. V shed 4 bases, J shed 2 bases, and the junction held 18 bases outside the gene matches. This CDR3 has 18 amino acids. Germline CDR1 and CDR2: SGHRS and YFSETQ. The CDR3 loop reads CASSTQPTGTERTYEQYF. The DNA of the CDR3 is TGCGCCAGCAGCACTCAACCAACCGGGACAGAAAGAACCTACGAGCAGTACTTC.

This clonotype showed up just a few times. The gene calls are TRBV12-3 or TRBV12-4 and TRBJ2-7; D is possibly TRBD2 (6 bases). The V end lost 6 bases, the J end lost 5 bases, and 17 bases lay between the germline ends. The CDR3 runs to 14 residues. CDR3 loop: CASSRFGGDHEQYF. CDR3 DNA: TGTGCCAGCAGCCGCTTCGGGGGAGACCACGAGCAGTACTTC.

This clonotype was seen ten or more times. This chain uses TRBV7-8 with TRBJ2-7, with D unclear. V lost 1 base to trimming and J lost 1 base, with 8 bases between them. Germline V lookup: CDR1 SGHVS, CDR2 FQNEAQ. The CDR3 sequence is 14 residues long. The CDR3 coding sequence is TGTGCCAGCAGCTTAGGACTGAATTCCTACGAGCAGTACTTC. The encoded protein is CASSLGLNSYEQYF.

The CDR3 DNA reads TGTGCCAGCAGTACAAGCGGGGGGGGCACAGATACGCAGTATTTT. As protein: CASSTSGGGTDTQYF. This chain joins TRBV28 and TRBJ2-3; TRBD2 aligns across 10 bases. The CDR3 has 15 amino acids. The V gene end was trimmed by 5 bases and the J gene end by 1 base; junction bases not matched to a gene: 3. Germline V gene sequence: CDR1 MDHEN, CDR2 SYDVKM.

This clonotype has a handful of counts. The genes are TRBV5-1 and TRBJ2-3; 16 bases map to TRBD2. The CDR3 contains 18 residues. Germline V gene lookup returns CDR1 SGHRS and CDR2 YFSETQ. After removal of 4 bases from V and 7 bases from J, the junction contained 12 bases not matched to a gene. The CDR3 region has the DNA TGCGCCAGCAGCAAGGGACTAGCGGGGGGGCCGGTTGGATATACGCAGTATTTT. As protein: CASSKGLAGGPVGYTQYF.

The gene calls are TRBV7-8 and TRBJ2-5, with 7 positions matching TRBD1. Trimming at V came to 2 bases and at J to 7 bases, leaving 7 bases not matched to a gene. In germline, CDR1 is SGHVS, CDR2 FQNEAQ. This CDR3 has 14 amino acids. The CDR3 is CASSLLRGQGTQYF. The CDR3 coding sequence is TGTGCCAGCAGCTTATTGAGGGGGCAGGGGACCCAGTACTTC. Full variable domain (rest looked up from reference TRBV7-8 and TRBJ2-5): GAGVSQSPRYKVAKRGQDVALRCDPISGHVSLFWYQQALGQGPEFLTYFQNEAQLDKSGLPSDRFFAERPEGSVSTLKIQRTQQEDSAVYLCASSLLRGQGTQYFGPGTRLLVL.

This clonotype was seen at least ten times. This chain uses TRBV18 with TRBJ2-5; D unclear. The length of the CDR3 is 16 residues. V shed 2 bases and J shed 1 base, with 14 bases lying between them. Germline V gene lookup returns CDR1 KGHSH and CDR2 LQKENI. The CDR3 region has the DNA TGTGCCAGCTCACCATCTATTCTGACTCTCCAAGAGACCCAGTACTTC. This translates into CASSPSILTLQETQYF.

The chain links TRBV20-1 to TRBJ2-7; TRBD1 aligns across 7 bases. Germline CDR1 DFQATT, CDR2 SNEGSKA (reference sequence). This CDR3 contains 13 residues. With 5 bases clipped from V and 2 bases from J, the junction kept 6 bases outside the gene matches. CDR3 region: CSARKTGAYEQYF. CDR3 sequence (DNA): TGCAGTGCTCGGAAAACAGGGGCCTACGAGCAGTACTTC.

This clonotype was detected a few times. The rearrangement links TRBV7-2 to TRBJ2-7; D perhaps matches TRBD1 (5 bases). CDR1 is SGHTA and CDR2 is FQGNSA in the germline V gene. This CDR3 comprises 13 residues. Deletions cut 5 bases from V and 3 bases from J, with 11 bases between. CDR3 amino acids: CASSLGAYYEQYF. The CDR3 DNA sequence: TGTGCCAGCAGCCTAGGGGCGTACTACGAGCAGTACTTC.

The chain combines TRBV6-2 or TRBV6-3 with TRBJ2-7; D might be TRBD2 (6 bases). CDR1 is MNHEY and CDR2 is SVGEGT in the germline V gene. There are 14 residues in the CDR3. The germline V and J ends were trimmed by 2 bases and 1 base, with 9 bases remaining between them. This chain's CDR3 is CASSYLGLSYEQYF. DNA for the CDR3: TGTGCCAGCAGTTACCTGGGACTTTCCTACGAGCAGTACTTC.

The chain employs TRBV10-3 and TRBJ2-1; unclear D gene. Per germline, CDR1 ENHRY and CDR2 SYGVKD. V was shortened by 10 bases and J by 4 bases, with 17 bases between the two germline ends. The CDR3 loop spans 14 amino acids. The CDR3 reads CATRLAGVYNEQFF. As DNA, the CDR3 is TGTGCCACCCGTTTAGCAGGTGTTTACAATGAGCAGTTCTTC.

This clonotype was found a few times. CDR3 region: CSVTPRWGSGKAVEQYF. CDR3 sequence (DNA): TGCAGCGTTACCCCCCGGTGGGGTAGCGGGAAAGCCGTCGAGCAGTACTTC. V and J are TRBV29-1 and TRBJ2-7, with TRBD2 matching over 8 bases. CDR1 is SQVTM, CDR2 ANQGSEA, per germline. Germline trimming cut 5 bases from V and 6 bases from J; bases unmatched to any gene: 21. The CDR3 contains 17 residues.

The sample holds a few counts of this clonotype. V is TRBV25-1 and J is TRBJ2-7; 8 bases map to TRBD1. The CDR3 totals 15 residues. Losses at the gene ends were 4 bases for V and 3 bases for J; bases not matched to a gene: 8. Germline lookup yields CDR1 MGHDK and CDR2 SYGVNS. The CDR3 DNA sequence: TGTGCCAGCAGTGTTTCGACAGGGGATTTCTACGAGCAGTACTTC. This sequence encodes CASSVSTGDFYEQYF.

This clonotype was recorded many times. V and J are TRBV12-3 or TRBV12-4 and TRBJ1-2; a weak D match, TRBD1 (6 bases). The CDR3 is 14 amino acids. The V gene lost 5 bases and the J gene lost 2 bases, with 12 bases spanning the gap. For the CDR3, the DNA is TGTGCCAGCAGTCGCGGACAGCCAAACTATGGCTACACCTTC. Amino acids: CASSRGQPNYGYTF.

In this sample, this clonotype turned up a few times. The chain links TRBV29-1 to TRBJ2-7; 12 bases fit TRBD2. The V gene's germline CDR1 is SQVTM and CDR2 ANQGSEA. With 4 bases clipped from V and 8 bases from J, the junction kept 6 bases outside the gene matches. CDR3 size: 13 residues. Here the CDR3 reads CSVVLAGGDKQYF. For the CDR3, the DNA is TGCAGCGTTGTACTAGCGGGAGGTGATAAGCAGTACTTC.